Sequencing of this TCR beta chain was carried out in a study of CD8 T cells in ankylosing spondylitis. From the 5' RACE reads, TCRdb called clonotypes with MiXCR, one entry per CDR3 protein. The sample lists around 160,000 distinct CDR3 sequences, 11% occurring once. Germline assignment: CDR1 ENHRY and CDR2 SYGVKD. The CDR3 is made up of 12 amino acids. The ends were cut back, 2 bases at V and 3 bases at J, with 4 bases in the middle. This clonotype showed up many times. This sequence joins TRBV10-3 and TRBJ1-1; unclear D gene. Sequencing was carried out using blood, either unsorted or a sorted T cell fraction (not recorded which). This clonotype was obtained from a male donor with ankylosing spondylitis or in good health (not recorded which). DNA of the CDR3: TGTGCCATCAGTGAGGCGGACACTGAAGCTTTCTTT. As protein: CAISEADTEAFF.